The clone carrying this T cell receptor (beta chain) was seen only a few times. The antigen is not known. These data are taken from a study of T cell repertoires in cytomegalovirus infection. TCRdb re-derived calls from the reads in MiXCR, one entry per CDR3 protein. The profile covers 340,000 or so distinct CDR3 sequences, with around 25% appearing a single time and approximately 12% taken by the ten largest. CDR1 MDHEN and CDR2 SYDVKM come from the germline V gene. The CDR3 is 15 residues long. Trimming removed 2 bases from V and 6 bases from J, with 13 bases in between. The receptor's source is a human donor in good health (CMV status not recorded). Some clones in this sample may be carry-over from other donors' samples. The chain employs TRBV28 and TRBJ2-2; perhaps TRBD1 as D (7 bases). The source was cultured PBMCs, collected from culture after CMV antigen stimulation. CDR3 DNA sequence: TGTGCCAGCAGTTTAGCAGACAGGGAGGCCGGGGAGCTGTTTTTT. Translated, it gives CASSLADREAGELFF.